The clone carrying this T cell receptor beta chain was seen just once. The source of the sample is a study of blood T cells in healthy people across ages. Germline values: CDR1 DFQATT, CDR2 SNEGSKA (reference sequence). The CDR3 has 14 residues. With 5 bases removed from V and 8 bases from J, the gap between germline ends came to 21 bases. A second PCR, run for about 7 to 11 cycles, used a sample-barcoded 5' primer plus a J-beta primer mix. TCRdb re-derived calls from the 5' RACE reads in MiXCR, one entry per CDR3 protein. The sample lists about 1 million distinct CDR3 sequences; approximately 25% were seen once. The same specimen was also included in a second study, on T cells of mothers and their children.

The rearrangement uses TRBV20-1 and TRBJ1-2, with TRBD1 as a possible D gene (5 bases). This receptor was obtained from a girl aged 2 to 10 in good health. Material for sequencing was blood. The CDR3 DNA reads as TGCAGTGCTCAGTCCGTCGGCAGGGCCGGCGGCTACACCTTC. This sequence encodes CSAQSVGRAGGYTF.